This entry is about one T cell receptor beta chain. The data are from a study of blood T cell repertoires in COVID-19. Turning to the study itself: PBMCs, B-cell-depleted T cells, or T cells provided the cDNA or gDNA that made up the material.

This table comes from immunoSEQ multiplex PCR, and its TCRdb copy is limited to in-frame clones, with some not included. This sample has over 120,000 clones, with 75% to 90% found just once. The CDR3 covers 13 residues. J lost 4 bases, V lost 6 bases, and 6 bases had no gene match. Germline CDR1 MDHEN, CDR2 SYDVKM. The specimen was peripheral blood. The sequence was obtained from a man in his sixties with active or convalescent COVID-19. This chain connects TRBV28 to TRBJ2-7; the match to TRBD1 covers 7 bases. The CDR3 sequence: CASRNPRGYEQYF. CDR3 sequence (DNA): TGTGCCAGCAGGAATCCCAGGGGGTACGAGCAGTACTTC.